This TCR beta chain is drawn from a study of Graves' ophthalmopathy and Graves' hyperthyroidism listed by TCRdb under 2018. Context from the whole study: A patient counted as having stable hyperthyroidism if there was no progression to ophthalmopathy within 18 months of follow-up. The study used signatures of the TCR beta repertoire to tell Graves' ophthalmopathy apart from Graves' hyperthyroidism and to predict which patients would progress to ophthalmopathy. In total, 120 to 150 blood samples were TCR-sequenced: 40 to 45 ophthalmopathy, some 75 hyperthyroidism and roughly 17 hyperthyroidism-to-ophthalmopathy patients. To explore V-J signatures distinguishing ophthalmopathy from hyperthyroidism, a discovery set of about a hundred patients (about 44 ophthalmopathy, roughly 55 stable hyperthyroidism) was enrolled. The independent validation cohort included under 20 hyperthyroidism patients plus 17 patients who later progressed from hyperthyroidism to ophthalmopathy. In over 5 hyperthyroidism patients, the T-cell repertoire of thyroid tissue was compared with the T-cell repertoire of blood. Following sample collection, hyperthyroidism patients were given methimazole at a starting dose of 30 mg daily, and ophthalmopathy patients were given high-dose intravenous methylprednisolone. Overall study results and their limits: In validation, the model predicted ophthalmopathy progression with about 71% sensitivity and less than 80% specificity; around twelve predicted patients were CT-confirmed with GO in a median of approximately 6.5 months. No statistical method was used to set the sample size in advance, and the investigators knew which group each participant was assigned to. Most of the expanded thyroid clonotypes with a frequency above 0.001 were also detected in blood, and it was suggested that the thyroid immune response may be reflected by blood repertoires. The 13-signature model separated ophthalmopathy from stable hyperthyroidism with approximately 90% sensitivity and about 81% specificity in cross-validation, and 80%/75% in the test set.

Hyperthyroidism patients were newly diagnosed, were aged 18 to 65 years, and had a disease duration under 2 months. Anyone with other autoimmune diseases, uncontrolled infections, pregnancy or lactation was excluded from the study. Diagnosis relied on clinical symptoms, serum thyroxine, TRAb, thyroid ultrasound and orbital computed tomography. Total RNA was extracted using Trizol reagent, and RNA quality was checked on an Agilent 2100 Bioanalyzer. For repertoire sequencing, the TCR beta CDR3 regions were amplified from RNA transcripts. A first-round RT-PCR used HTBI primers with the Qiagen OneStep RT-PCR kit, followed by a second-round multiplex PCR, size selection and purification. The libraries underwent paired-end sequencing with 100 bp reads on an Illumina HiSeq2000. The paper's data handling went like this. SOAPnuke was used for read processing, and reads with adapters, uncalled bases, a mean Phred below 15, or no exact constant-primer or identifier match were discarded. High-quality paired reads were merged with COPE v1.2.5. Unique nucleotide sequences were defined as clonotypes and aligned to IMGT TRB V, D and J references using MiTCR v1.1. The analysis was limited to V-J combinations with a frequency above 0.0001, which together covered just over 98% of the repertoires. A TCR clonal expansion and chaos score per V-J combination was defined as the ratio of F50 clonal expansion to chaos observed in the TCRdist matrix. Welch's t-statistics and random forest were used to reduce features to more than ten V-J combinations, which were fed into a naive Bayes classifier. The Morisita-Horn index was used to measure how similar the thyroid and blood repertoires were. TCRdb itself trimmed the public reads at Q25 with fastp, ran MiXCR and retained productive beta chains. Under each unique CDR3 protein, matching rows form one entry showing the most common genes and DNA. The V and J calls here are based on TCRdb, not the publication. The sample table records over a million distinct CDR3 sequences; roughly two fifths of these occur just once. The ten largest clones represent over 8.5% of the sample.

The CDR3, from cysteine to phenylalanine, totals 16 residues. Only the CDR3 portion is preserved as DNA: 48 bases, with reading frame beginning at the first base. The germline V gene sets CDR1 to WSHSY and CDR2 to SAAADI. V is trimmed back by 2 bases and J by 7 bases, and the junction contains 12 bases that no gene match accounts for. Of note for this clonotype: Its specific antigen is unknown. Per-nucleotide qualities are absent, and no much larger clonotype sits a single base away.

The material sequenced was peripheral blood or thyroid tissue (not recorded which). This chain joins TRBV10-2 to TRBJ1-2, with 8 middle bases fitting TRBD1. The TCR was taken from an adult man with Graves' hyperthyroidism. The DNA reads TGCGCCAGCAGTGAGCCGGACAGGGTTTGGGGTGGTGGCTACACCTTC. Its protein is CASSEPDRVWGGGYTF.